This T cell receptor (beta chain) was captured in a study of memory CD4+ T cells and cytomegalovirus serostatus. The sort gate was single viable CD3+CD4+CD8-CD45RO+ cells for memory CD4+ T cells. Germline V gene data show CDR1 as LNHDA and CDR2 as SQIVND (reference sequence). This CDR3 has 14 residues. The ends were cut back, 1 base at V and 7 bases at J, with 11 bases in the middle. Clones were sequenced by immunoSEQ multiplex PCR, and TCRdb holds only the in-frame ones, with some missing. The profile shows about 38,000 clones, approximately 79% of them singletons. The chain uses TRBV19 and TRBJ1-5, with a weak D call TRBD1 (6 bases). The sequence was collected from an adult in good health and CMV-seropositive. Sequencing was done on a sample of memory CD4+ T cells from blood. CDR3 DNA: TGTGCCAGTAGTATAGCCCTACAGGGACAGCCCCAGCATTTT. Amino acids: CASSIALQGQPQHF.